The T cell receptor beta chain under discussion was sequenced for a study of cytomegalovirus exposure and HLA in healthy donors. Regarding this clone: No antigen is known for it.

Use of 60 Vbeta and 13 Jbeta primers characterized the PCR. The protocol was immunoSEQ multiplex PCR, while the TCRdb copy is restricted to in-frame clones and leaves out a portion. The data hold roughly 140,000 clones, with around 72% observed a single time. Study-wide points: Generally TCR sequences proved uncommon, though certain public TCRs appeared in numerous donors.

The CDR3 length is 16 residues. The sequence was collected from a man aged 40-49 years in good health and CMV-seronegative. The gene calls are TRBV21-1 and TRBJ2-5; TRBD1 is the table's D call and was not checked against the DNA. With the DNA end fitting TRBJ2-7 better, the J assignment may be wrong. TRBV21-1 counts as a pseudogene. Material: PBMCs. The CDR3: CASSKTHRTPAYEQYF. CDR3 DNA: TGTGCCAGCAGCAAAACGCACCGGACACCAGCCTACGAGCAGTACTTC.